The entry that follows covers one TCR beta chain sequence. Its antigen is not identified. The data are from a study of type 1 regulatory T cells. Whole-study context: T-allo10 is an in vitro-generated, Tr1-enriched CD4 T cell product specific for alloantigen. Study observations and caveats: Compared with non-type 1 regulatory T cells, type 1 regulatory T cells showed a more restricted TCR repertoire.

The junction had 12 bases not matched to a gene; V was cut back by 9 bases and J by 4 bases. Germline assignment: CDR1 LGHDT and CDR2 YNNKEL (reference sequence). The CDR3 spans 15 residues. Each CDR3 protein is one row after TCRdb ran MiXCR on the reads. The sample consists of approximately 5,200 distinct CDR3 sequences, around 26% of them appearing once. The sample comprised cultured type 1 regulatory T (Tr1) cells, either the whole culture or a sorted fraction (not recorded which). The rearrangement joins TRBV3-1 to TRBJ1-2, with 9 bases lining up with TRBD1. The sequence was collected from a human donor in good health. CDR3 residues: CASGRQGVGSYGYTF. CDR3 coding DNA: TGTGCCAGTGGGCGACAGGGGGTTGGCAGCTATGGCTACACCTTC. Drawing the rest from reference TRBV3-1 and TRBJ1-2, the complete variable domain is DTAVSQTPKYLVTQMGNDKSIKCEQNLGHDTMYWYKQDSKKFLKIMFSYNNKELIINETVPNRFSPKSPDKAHLNLHINSLELGDSAVYFCASGRQGVGSYGYTFGSGTRLTVV.